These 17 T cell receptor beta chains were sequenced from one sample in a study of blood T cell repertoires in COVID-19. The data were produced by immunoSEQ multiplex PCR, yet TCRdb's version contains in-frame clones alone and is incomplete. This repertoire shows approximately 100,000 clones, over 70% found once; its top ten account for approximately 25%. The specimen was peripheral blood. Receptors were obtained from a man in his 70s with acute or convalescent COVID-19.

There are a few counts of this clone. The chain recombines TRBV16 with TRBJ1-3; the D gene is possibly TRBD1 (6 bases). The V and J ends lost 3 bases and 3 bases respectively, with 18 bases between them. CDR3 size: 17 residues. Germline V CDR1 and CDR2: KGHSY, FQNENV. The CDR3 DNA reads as TGTGCCAGCAGCCACCTATCGGGACATAGTTTTGGAAACACCATATATTTT. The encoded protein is CASSHLSGHSFGNTIYF.

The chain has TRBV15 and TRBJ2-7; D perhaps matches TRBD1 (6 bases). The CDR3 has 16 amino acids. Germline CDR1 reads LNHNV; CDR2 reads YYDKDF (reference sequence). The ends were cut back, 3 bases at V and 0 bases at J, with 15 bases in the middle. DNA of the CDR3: TGTGCCACCAGCAGGGGTACAGGGTCGAGCTCCTACGAGCAGTACTTC. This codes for CATSRGTGSSSYEQYF.

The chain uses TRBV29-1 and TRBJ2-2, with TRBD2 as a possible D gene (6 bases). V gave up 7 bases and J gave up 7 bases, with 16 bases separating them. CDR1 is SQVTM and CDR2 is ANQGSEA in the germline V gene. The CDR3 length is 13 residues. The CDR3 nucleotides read TGCAGCGCCATGCGCCGGGGGATCGGGGAGCTGTTTTTT. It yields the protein CSAMRRGIGELFF.

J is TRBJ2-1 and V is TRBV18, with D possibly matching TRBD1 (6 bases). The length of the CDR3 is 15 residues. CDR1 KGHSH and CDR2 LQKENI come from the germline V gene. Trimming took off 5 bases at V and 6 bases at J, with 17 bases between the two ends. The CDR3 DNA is TGTGCCAGCTCAGCCCCGGGACAAACCTCCAATGAGCAGTTCTTC. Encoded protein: CASSAPGQTSNEQFF. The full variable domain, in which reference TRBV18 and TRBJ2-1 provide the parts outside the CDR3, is NAGVMQNPRHLVRRRGQEARLRCSPMKGHSHVYWYRQLPEEGLKFMVYLQKENIIDESGMPKERFSAEFPKEGPSILRIQQVVRGDSAAYFCASSAPGQTSNEQFFGPGTRLTVL.

The CDR3 loop is CSAGDSRARYF. CDR3 in DNA: TGCAGTGCTGGGGACAGCCGAGCGCGGTACTTC. The rearrangement uses TRBV20-1 and TRBJ2-7; 7 bases line up with TRBD1. Germline V gene lookup returns CDR1 DFQATT and CDR2 SNEGSKA (reference sequence). The CDR3 contains 11 residues. V was clipped by 5 bases and J by 12 bases; unmatched bases: 10.

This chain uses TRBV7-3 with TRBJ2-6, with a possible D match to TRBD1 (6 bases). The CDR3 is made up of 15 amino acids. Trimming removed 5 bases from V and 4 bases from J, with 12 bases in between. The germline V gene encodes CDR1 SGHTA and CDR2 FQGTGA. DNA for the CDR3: TGTGCCAGCAGCCAACAGGGCCTCGGGGCCAACGTCCTGACTTTC. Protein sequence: CASSQQGLGANVLTF.

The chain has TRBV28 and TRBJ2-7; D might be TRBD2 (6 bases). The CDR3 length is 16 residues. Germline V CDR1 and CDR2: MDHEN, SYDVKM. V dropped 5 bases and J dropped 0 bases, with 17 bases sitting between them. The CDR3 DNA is TGTGCCAGCAGTCCCGCGGGGTCGGGGAGCTCCTACGAGCAGTACTTC. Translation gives CASSPAGSGSSYEQYF.

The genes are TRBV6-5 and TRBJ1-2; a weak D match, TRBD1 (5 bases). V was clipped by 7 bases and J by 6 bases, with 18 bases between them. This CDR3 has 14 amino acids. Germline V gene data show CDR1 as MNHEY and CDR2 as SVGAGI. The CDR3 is CASTPTPRGNGYTF. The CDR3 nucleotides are TGTGCCAGCACCCCCACCCCCCGGGGGAATGGCTACACCTTC.

The DNA of the CDR3 is TGTGCCAGCAGCCAAGATTTCAGGGGGACAACGAACACCGGGGAGCTGTTTTTT. Residues: CASSQDFRGTTNTGELFF. The chain is built from TRBV3-1 (or the pseudogene TRBV3-2) and TRBJ2-2, with 7 bases matching TRBD1. Germline loops: CDR1 LGHDT, CDR2 YNNKEL (reference sequence). After removal of 0 bases from V and 0 bases from J, the junction contained 7 bases not matched to a gene. CDR3 length: 18 residues.

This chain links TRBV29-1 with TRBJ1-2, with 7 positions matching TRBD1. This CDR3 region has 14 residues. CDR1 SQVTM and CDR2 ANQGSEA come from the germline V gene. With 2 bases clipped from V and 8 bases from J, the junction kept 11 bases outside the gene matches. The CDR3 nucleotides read TGCAGCGTTGAAAATAGACAGGGAAGGAGGGGCTACACCTTC. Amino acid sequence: CSVENRQGRRGYTF.

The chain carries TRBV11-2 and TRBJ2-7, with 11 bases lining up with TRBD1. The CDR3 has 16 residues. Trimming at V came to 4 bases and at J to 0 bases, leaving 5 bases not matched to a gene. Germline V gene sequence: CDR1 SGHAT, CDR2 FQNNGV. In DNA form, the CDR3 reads TGTGCCAGCAGCTACTGCGGACAGGGGGCCTCCTACGAGCAGTACTTC. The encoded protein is CASSYCGQGASYEQYF.

CDR3 nucleotide sequence: TGCGCCAGCAGCTTGGTCACAACAGGGGGCGGTGACTATGGCTACACCTTC. It codes for CASSLVTTGGGDYGYTF. The V call is TRBV5-1, the J call TRBJ1-2; 9 bases are shared with TRBD1. The V gene's germline CDR1 is SGHRS and CDR2 YFSETQ. The CDR3 totals 17 residues. Trimming removed 0 bases from V and 3 bases from J; junction bases left unmatched: 9.

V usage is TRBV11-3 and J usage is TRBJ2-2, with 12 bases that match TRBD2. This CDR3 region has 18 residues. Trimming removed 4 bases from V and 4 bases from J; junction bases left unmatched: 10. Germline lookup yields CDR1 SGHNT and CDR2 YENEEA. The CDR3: CASSSTSGGTLGTGELFF. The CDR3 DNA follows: TGTGCCAGCAGCTCGACTAGCGGGGGCACCCTAGGCACCGGGGAGCTGTTTTTT.

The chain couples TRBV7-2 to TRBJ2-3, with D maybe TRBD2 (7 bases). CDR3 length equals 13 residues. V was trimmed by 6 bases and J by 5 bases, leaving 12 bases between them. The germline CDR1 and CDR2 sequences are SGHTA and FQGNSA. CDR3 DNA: TGTGCCAGCAGACTGGGAGGGGGAGATACGCAGTATTTT. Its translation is CASRLGGGDTQYF.

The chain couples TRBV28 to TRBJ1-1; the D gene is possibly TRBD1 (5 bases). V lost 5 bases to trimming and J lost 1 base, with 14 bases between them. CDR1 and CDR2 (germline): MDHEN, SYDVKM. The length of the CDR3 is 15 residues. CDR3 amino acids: CASSPPGGGNTEAFF. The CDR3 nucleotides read TGTGCCAGCAGTCCTCCGGGGGGTGGGAACACTGAAGCTTTCTTT. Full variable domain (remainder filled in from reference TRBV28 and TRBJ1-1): DVKVTQSSRYLVKRTGEKVFLECVQDMDHENMFWYRQDPGLGLRLIYFSYDVKMKEKGDIPEGYSVSREKKERFSLILESASTNQTSMYLCASSPPGGGNTEAFFGQGTRLTVV.

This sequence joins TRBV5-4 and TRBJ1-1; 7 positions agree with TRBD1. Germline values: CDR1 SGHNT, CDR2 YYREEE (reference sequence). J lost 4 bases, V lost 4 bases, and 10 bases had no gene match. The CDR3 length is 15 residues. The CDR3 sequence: CASSPQGGLRTEAFF. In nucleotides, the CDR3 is TGTGCCAGCAGCCCCCAGGGGGGCCTTCGCACTGAAGCTTTCTTT.

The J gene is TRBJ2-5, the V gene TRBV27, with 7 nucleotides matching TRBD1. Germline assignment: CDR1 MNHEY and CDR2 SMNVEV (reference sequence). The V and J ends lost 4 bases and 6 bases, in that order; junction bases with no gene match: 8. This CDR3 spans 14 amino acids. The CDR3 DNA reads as TGTGCCAGCAGTTCCCAGGGGGTCGCTAAGACCCAGTACTTC. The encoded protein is CASSSQGVAKTQYF.